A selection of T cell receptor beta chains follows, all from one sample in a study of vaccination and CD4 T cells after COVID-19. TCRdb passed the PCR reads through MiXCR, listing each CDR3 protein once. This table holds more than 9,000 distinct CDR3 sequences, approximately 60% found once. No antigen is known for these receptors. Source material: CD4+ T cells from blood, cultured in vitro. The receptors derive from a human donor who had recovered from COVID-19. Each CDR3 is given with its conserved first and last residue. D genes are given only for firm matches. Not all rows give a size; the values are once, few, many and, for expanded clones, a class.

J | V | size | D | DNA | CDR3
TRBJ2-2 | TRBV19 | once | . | TGTGCCAGTGGAAGTAGAGACTGGGAGCTGTTTTTT | CASGSRDWELFF
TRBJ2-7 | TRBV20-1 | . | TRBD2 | TGCAGTGCTAACCCCCTTGGTGGGGACTACCAATACGAGCAGTACTTC | CSANPLGGDYQYEQYF
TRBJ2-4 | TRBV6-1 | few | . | TGTGCCAGCAGTGAAGGGGGACCGATAAACATTCAGTACTTC | CASSEGGPINIQYF
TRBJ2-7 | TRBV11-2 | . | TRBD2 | TGTGCCAGCGGCGAACAGGCGGGAGCCTACGAGCAGTACTTC | CASGEQAGAYEQYF
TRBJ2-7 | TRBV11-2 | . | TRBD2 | TGTGCCAGCAGCTTAGCCCCAAGGGTAGCGGGATCCTTCGAGCAGTACTTC | CASSLAPRVAGSFEQYF
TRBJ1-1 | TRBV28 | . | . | TGTGCCAGCAGTCCAGGGGCGAACACTGAAGCTTTCTTT | CASSPGANTEAFF
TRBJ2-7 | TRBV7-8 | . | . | TGTGCCAGCAGCTTAGGTGTACAGCGGGTATACGAGCAGTACTTC | CASSLGVQRVYEQYF
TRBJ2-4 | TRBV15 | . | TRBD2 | TGTGCCACCAGCAATAGCGGGAGGGAGCCCAAAAACATTCAGTACTTC | CATSNSGREPKNIQYF
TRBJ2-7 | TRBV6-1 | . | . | TGTGCCAGCAGAAAAGCGGGTGCTGGGTACGAGCAGTACTTC | CASRKAGAGYEQYF
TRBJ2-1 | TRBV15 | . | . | TGTGCCACCAGCAGAGTAGGTAGCCTTTCCTACAATGAGCAGTTCTTC | CATSRVGSLSYNEQFF
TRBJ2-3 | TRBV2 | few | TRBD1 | TGTGCCAGCAGTAAGGGACAGATGTCCGTTAATACGCAGTATTTT | CASSKGQMSVNTQYF
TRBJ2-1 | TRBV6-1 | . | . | TGTGCCAGCGAAGGGTTCCACAATGAGCAGTTCTTC | CASEGFHNEQFF
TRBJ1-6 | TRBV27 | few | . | TGTGCCAGCAGTTATCGGACAGCTCTCTATAATTCACCCCTCCACTTT | CASSYRTALYNSPLHF
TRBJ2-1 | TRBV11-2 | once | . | TGTGCCAGCAGTTCACTCGCGTATGAGCAGTTCTTC | CASSSLAYEQFF
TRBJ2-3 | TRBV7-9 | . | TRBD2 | TGTGCCAGCAGGCCGCGGCTAGCGGGACGGAAGAGCACAGATACGCAGTATTTT | CASRPRLAGRKSTDTQYF
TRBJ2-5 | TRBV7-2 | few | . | TGTGCCAGCAGCTTAGAGGGCAGTCAGACCCAGTACTTC | CASSLEGSQTQYF
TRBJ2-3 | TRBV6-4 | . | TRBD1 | TGTGCCAGCAGAGGACAGGGCACTAGCACAGATACGCAGTATTTT | CASRGQGTSTDTQYF
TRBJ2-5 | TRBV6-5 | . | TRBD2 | TGTGCCAGCAGTTATTACAGGGCTAGCGGGAGGGCTGAGTACTTC | CASSYYRASGRAEYF
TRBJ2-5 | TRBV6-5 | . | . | TGTGCCAGCAGTTCCACGATGGAGCAAGAGACCCAGTACTTC | CASSSTMEQETQYF
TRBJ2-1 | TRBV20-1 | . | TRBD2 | TGCAGTGCTCCTGTTAGCGGGGTAAATGAGCAGTTCTTC | CSAPVSGVNEQFF
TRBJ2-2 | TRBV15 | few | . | TGTGCCACCAGCAGGAAAAGACTTAACACCGGGGAGCTGTTTTTT | CATSRKRLNTGELFF
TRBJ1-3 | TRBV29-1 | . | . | TGCAGCGTTGAATCGGTACACTCTGGAAACACCATATATTTT | CSVESVHSGNTIYF
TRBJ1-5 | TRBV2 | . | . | TGTGCCAGCAAGGGGCTAGGGCAGCCCCAGCATTTT | CASKGLGQPQHF
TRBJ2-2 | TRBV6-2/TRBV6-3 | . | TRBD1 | TGTGCCAGCAATAGGGGGCACACCGGGGAGCTGTTTTTT | CASNRGHTGELFF
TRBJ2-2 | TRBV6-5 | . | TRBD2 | TGTGCCAGCAGTTCCAATAGCGGGGGCACCGGGGAGCTGTTTTTT | CASSSNSGGTGELFF
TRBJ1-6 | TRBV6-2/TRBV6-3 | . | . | TGTGCCAGCAGTTACTCCGCATCTGGGGGGTCACCCCTCCACTTT | CASSYSASGGSPLHF
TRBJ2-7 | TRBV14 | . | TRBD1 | TGTGCCAGCAGCCCTTACAGGGGGCCCCTCTACGAGCAGTACTTC | CASSPYRGPLYEQYF
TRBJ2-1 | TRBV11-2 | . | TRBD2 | TGTGCCAGCAGCCTCGGGACTAGCGGGAGGAGCTCCTACAATGAGCAGTTCTTC | CASSLGTSGRSSYNEQFF
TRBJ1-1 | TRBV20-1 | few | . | TGCAGTGCTAGCCGGGGCGAGGACACTGAAGCTTTCTTT | CSASRGEDTEAFF
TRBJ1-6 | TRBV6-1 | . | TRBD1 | TGTGCCGGAAACAGGGGGGTCACCTATAATTCACCCCTCCACTTT | CAGNRGVTYNSPLHF
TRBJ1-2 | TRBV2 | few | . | TGTGCCAGCAGTGTAGTCAACTATGGCTACACCTTC | CASSVVNYGYTF
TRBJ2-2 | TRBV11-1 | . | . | TGTGCCAGCAGCCCGGTAGCATCGGGAAAATACACCGGGGAGCTGTTTTTT | CASSPVASGKYTGELFF
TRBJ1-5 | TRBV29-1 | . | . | TGCAGCGTTGAAATGGGGGACAATCAGCCCCAGCATTTT | CSVEMGDNQPQHF
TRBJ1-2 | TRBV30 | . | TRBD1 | TGTGCCTGGAGTCCCGGACAGGGGATAGCTAACTATGGCTACACCTTC | CAWSPGQGIANYGYTF
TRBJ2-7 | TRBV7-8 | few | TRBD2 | TGTGCCAGCAGCCACCCCAGGACTAGCGGTTACGAGCAGTACTTC | CASSHPRTSGYEQYF
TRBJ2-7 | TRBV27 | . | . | TGTGCCAGCAGTTACAGGCGAAGCTCCTACGAGCAGTACTTC | CASSYRRSSYEQYF
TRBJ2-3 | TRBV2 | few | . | TGTGCTTCAGGATTGAGCACAGATACGCAGTATTTT | CASGLSTDTQYF
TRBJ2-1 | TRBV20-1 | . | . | TGCAGTGCTAGGCATGGAAGCGGCTACAATGAGCAGTTCTTC | CSARHGSGYNEQFF
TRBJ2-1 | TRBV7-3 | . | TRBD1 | TGTGCCAGCAGTCGACAGGGGTACAATGAGCAGTTCTTC | CASSRQGYNEQFF
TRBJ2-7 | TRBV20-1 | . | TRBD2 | TGCAGTGCTAGAGGGGGACTAGCGGGAACCTACGAGCAGTACTTC | CSARGGLAGTYEQYF
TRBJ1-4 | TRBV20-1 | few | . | TGCAGTGCTAGGGACAGATTTGATGAAAAACTGTTTTTT | CSARDRFDEKLFF
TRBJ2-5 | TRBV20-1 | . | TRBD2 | TGCAGTGCTAGTACCAGCGGGAGGGCCGGAGAGACCCAGTACTTC | CSASTSGRAGETQYF
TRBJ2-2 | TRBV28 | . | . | TGTGCCAGCAGTTGGGGGCGGACCGGGGAGCTGTTTTTT | CASSWGRTGELFF
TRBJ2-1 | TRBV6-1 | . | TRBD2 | TGTGCCAGCAGTGAACTAGCGGGCTCCTACAATGAGCAGTTCTTC | CASSELAGSYNEQFF
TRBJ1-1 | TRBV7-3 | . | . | TGTGCCAGCAGCTTACAGGGGAACACTGAAGCTTTCTTT | CASSLQGNTEAFF
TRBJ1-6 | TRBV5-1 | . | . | TGCGCCAGCAGCGTACAGACGGAGTCCAATTCACCCCTCCACTTT | CASSVQTESNSPLHF
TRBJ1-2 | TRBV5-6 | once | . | TGTGCCAGCAGCTTCCAACGGATCTATGGCTACACCTTC | CASSFQRIYGYTF